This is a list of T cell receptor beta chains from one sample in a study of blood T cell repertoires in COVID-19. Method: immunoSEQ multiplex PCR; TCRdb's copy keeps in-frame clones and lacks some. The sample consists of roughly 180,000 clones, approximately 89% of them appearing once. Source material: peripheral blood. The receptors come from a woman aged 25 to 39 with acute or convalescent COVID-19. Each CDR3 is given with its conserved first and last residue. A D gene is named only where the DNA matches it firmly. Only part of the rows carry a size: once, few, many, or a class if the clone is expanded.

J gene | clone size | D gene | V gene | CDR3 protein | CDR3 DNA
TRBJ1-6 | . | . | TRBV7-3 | CASSLQESSNSPLHF | TGTGCCAGCAGCTTGCAGGAAAGTAGTAATTCACCCCTCCACTTT
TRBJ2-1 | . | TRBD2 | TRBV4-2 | CASSQDRTSDEQFF | TGTGCCAGCAGCCAAGACCGGACTAGCGATGAGCAGTTCTTC
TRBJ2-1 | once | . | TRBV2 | CASSEMGPYNEQFF | TGTGCCAGCAGTGAAATGGGGCCCTACAATGAGCAGTTCTTC
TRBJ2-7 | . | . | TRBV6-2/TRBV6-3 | CASSKNRESSYEQYF | TGTGCCAGCAGTAAAAACAGGGAAAGCTCCTACGAGCAGTACTTC
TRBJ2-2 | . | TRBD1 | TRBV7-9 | CASSLAGRWTGHTGELFF | TGTGCCAGCAGCTTAGCAGGGAGATGGACAGGGCACACCGGGGAGCTGTTTTTT
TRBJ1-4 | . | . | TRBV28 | CAGGGRLDEKLFF | TGTGCCGGGGGGGGCAGACTTGATGAAAAACTGTTTTTT
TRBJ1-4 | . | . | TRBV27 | CASSLGGVTNEKLFF | TGTGCCAGCAGTTTAGGGGGGGTTACTAATGAAAAACTGTTTTTT
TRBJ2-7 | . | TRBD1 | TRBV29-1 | CSVLGQGTINEQYF | TGCAGCGTCTTAGGACAGGGGACTATCAACGAGCAGTACTTC
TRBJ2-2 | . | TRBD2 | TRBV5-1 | CASSLALGLALSGELFF | TGCGCCAGCAGCTTGGCTCTAGGACTAGCTCTGTCCGGGGAGCTGTTTTTT
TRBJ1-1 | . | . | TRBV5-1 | CASTKEQGEAFF | TGCGCCAGCACGAAAGAACAGGGAGAAGCTTTCTTT
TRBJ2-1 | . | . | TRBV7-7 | CASSLGSVGRNEQFF | TGTGCTAGCAGCTTAGGTAGTGTGGGCCGCAATGAGCAGTTCTTC
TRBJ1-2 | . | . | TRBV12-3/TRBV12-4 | CASSRDREGYTF | TGTGCCAGCAGCCGGGACCGGGAGGGCTACACCTTC
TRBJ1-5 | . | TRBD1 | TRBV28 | CASSFPVPTGTDSYSNQPQHF | TGTGCCAGCAGTTTCCCGGTTCCCACCGGGACAGATTCATATAGCAATCAGCCCCAGCATTTT
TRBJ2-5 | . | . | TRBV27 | CASRTLTGTQYF | TGTGCCAGCAGGACACTCACAGGGACCCAGTACTTC
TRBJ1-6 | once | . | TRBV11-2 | CASSARRGSPLHF | TGTGCCAGCAGCGCGCGACGGGGTTCACCCCTCCACTTT
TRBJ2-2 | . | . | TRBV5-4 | CASSFQAQYTGELFF | TGTGCCAGCAGCTTTCAAGCACAGTACACCGGGGAGCTGTTTTTT
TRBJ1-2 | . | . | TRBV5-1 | CASSSSSNYGYTF | TGCGCCAGCAGCTCGAGCTCCAACTATGGCTACACCTTC
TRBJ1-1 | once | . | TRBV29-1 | CSVGRDLNTEAFF | TGCAGCGTTGGGAGGGATTTGAACACTGAAGCTTTCTTT
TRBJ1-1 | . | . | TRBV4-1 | CASSQFQRQNTEAFF | TGCGCCAGCAGCCAATTCCAGAGACAGAACACTGAAGCTTTCTTT
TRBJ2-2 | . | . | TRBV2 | CASSLTGELFF | TGTGCCAGCAGTCTTACCGGGGAGCTGTTTTTT